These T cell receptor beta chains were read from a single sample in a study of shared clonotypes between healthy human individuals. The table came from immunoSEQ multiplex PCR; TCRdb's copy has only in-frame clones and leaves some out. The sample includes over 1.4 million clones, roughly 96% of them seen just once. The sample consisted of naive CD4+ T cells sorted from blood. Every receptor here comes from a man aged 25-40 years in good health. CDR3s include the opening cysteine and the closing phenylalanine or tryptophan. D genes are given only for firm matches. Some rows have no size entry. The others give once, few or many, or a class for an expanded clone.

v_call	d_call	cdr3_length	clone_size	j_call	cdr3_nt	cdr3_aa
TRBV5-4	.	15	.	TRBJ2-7	TGTGCCAGCAGCCTGGCTTCGGCGGGATCCTACGAGCAGTACTTC	CASSLASAGSYEQYF
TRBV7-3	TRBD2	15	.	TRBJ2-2	TGTGCCAGCAGCCCTGGACTAGCGGGCCGAACGGAGCTGTTTTTT	CASSPGLAGRTELFF
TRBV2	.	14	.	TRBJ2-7	TGTGCCAGCAGTGAGGACAACGGCTACCACGAGCAGTACTTC	CASSEDNGYHEQYF
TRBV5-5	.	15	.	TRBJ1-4	TGTGCCAGCAGCTTTTTCAGGGCAAGTAATGAAAAACTGTTTTTT	CASSFFRASNEKLFF
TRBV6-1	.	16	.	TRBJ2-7	TGTGCCAGCAGTGAATTTTTACTGGGACTCCGCCGAGAGCAGTACTTC	CASSEFLLGLRREQYF
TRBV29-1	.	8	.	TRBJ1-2	TGCAGCTCTGACGAAAGGGGCTTC	CSSDERGF
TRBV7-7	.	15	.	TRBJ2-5	TGTGCTAGCAGCTTAGTACAGGGTGATATGAGGACCCAGTACTTC	CASSLVQGDMRTQYF
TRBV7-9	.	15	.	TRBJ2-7	TGTGCCAGCAGCTTAGGGGCAGCCACATCCTACGAGCAGTACTTC	CASSLGAATSYEQYF
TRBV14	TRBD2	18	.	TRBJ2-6	TGTGCCAGCAGCCATTTGCCGGGACTAGCGCCTGGGGCCAACGTCCTGACTTTC	CASSHLPGLAPGANVLTF
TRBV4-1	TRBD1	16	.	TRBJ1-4	TGCGCCAGCAGCCCGTGGACAGGTGCAACTAATGAAAAACTGTTTTTT	CASSPWTGATNEKLFF
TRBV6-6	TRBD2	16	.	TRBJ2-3	TGTGCCAGCAGCTATCGATGGGACTATAGCACAGATACGCAGTATTTT	CASSYRWDYSTDTQYF
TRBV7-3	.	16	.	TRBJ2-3	TGTGCCAGCAGCTCCGCCGGGACAAGAGGTACAGATACGCAGTATTTT	CASSSAGTRGTDTQYF
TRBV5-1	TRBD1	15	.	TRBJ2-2	TGCGCCAGCAGCAAAGGACAGGGTGTTACCGGGGAGCTGTTTTTT	CASSKGQGVTGELFF
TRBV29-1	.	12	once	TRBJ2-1	TGCAGCGCGTTACCTTGGTGGAATGAGCAGTTCTTC	CSALPWWNEQFF
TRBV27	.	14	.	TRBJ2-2	TGTGCCAGCAGTCTAAGGACAGCTGGCGGGGAGCTGTTTTTT	CASSLRTAGGELFF
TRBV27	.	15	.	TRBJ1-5	TGTGCCAGCAGTTTATGGGGAATAGGGATACAGCCCCAGCATTTT	CASSLWGIGIQPQHF
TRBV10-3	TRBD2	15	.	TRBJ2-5	TGTGCCATCAGTGCCCTAGCGGGAGGAGAGGAGACCCAGTACTTC	CAISALAGGEETQYF
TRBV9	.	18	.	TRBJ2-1	TGTGCCAGCAGCGTAGCTTTAGGGGCCCTTACTCCCGGCAATGAGCAGTTCTTC	CASSVALGALTPGNEQFF
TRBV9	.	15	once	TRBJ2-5	TGTGCCAGCAGCGTAGCGGGCCTGGGACAAGAGACCCAGTACTTC	CASSVAGLGQETQYF
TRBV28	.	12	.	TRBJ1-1	TGTGCCAGCAGCTTATCCGGGCTTGAAGCTTTCTTT	CASSLSGLEAFF
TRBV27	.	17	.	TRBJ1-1	TGTGCCAGCAGTTTAGACTACGGTAAAGGGCGGAACACTGAAGCTTTCTTT	CASSLDYGKGRNTEAFF
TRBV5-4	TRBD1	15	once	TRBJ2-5	TGTGCCAGCAGCCAATGGGGGACAGGACAAGAGACCCAGTACTTC	CASSQWGTGQETQYF
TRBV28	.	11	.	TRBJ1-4	TGTGCCAGCAGTTTTAGAGAAAAACTGTTTTTT	CASSFREKLFF
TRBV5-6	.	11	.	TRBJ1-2	TGTGCCAGCAGCTGGGTCCATGGCTACACCTTC	CASSWVHGYTF
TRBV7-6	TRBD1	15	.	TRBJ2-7	TGTGCCAGCAGCCCAAGTAGGGGGCGAACAAACGAGCAGTACTTC	CASSPSRGRTNEQYF
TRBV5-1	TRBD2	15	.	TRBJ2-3	TGCGCCAGCAGCTTACTAGCGGGGGTCACAGATACGCAGTATTTT	CASSLLAGVTDTQYF
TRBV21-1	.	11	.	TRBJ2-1	TGTGCCAGCAGCATAATCAATGAGCAGTTCTTC	CASSIINEQFF
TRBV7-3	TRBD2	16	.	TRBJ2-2	TGTGCCAGCAGCTCGGGACTAGCGGGTAACACCGGGGAGCTGTTTTTT	CASSSGLAGNTGELFF
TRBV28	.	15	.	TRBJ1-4	TGTGCCAGCAGTTCCGGAGCGATCTTAGGGGAAAAACTGTTTTTT	CASSSGAILGEKLFF
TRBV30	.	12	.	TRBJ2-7	TGTGCCTGGAGAGGAAGAAAGGAAGGGCAGTACTTC	CAWRGRKEGQYF
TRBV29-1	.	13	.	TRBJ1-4	TGCAGCGTTGCGGACAGCCTTAATGAAAAACTGTTTTTT	CSVADSLNEKLFF
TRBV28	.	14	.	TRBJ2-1	TGTGCCAGCAGTTTAGCGGGGCTCCCCAATGAGCAGTTCTTC	CASSLAGLPNEQFF
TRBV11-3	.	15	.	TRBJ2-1	TGTGCCAGCAGCTTTTCCGCCCCTCCTGGGAATGAGCAGTTCTTC	CASSFSAPPGNEQFF
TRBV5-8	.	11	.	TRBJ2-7	TGTGCCAGCAGCTTCGTCTACGAGCAGTACTTC	CASSFVYEQYF
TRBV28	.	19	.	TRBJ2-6	TGTGCCAGCACCTTCCTTATGGTAGGCAGCCACTCTGGGGCCAACGTCCTGACTTTC	CASTFLMVGSHSGANVLTF
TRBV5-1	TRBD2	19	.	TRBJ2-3	TGCGCCAGCAGCTTAGCAGGGAAGTTAGCGGGTTCTTACACAGATACGCAGTATTTT	CASSLAGKLAGSYTDTQYF
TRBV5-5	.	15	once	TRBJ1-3	TGTGCCAGCAGCTTGGGTTGGGGTATGCGAAACACCATATATTTT	CASSLGWGMRNTIYF
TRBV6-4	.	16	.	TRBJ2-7	TGTGCCAGCAGCCACTGCCAGGGGAGTTATTCCTACGAGCAGTACTTC	CASSHCQGSYSYEQYF
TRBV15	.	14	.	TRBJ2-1	TGTGCCACTACGCTTCTCAGCTCCTACAATGAGCAGTTCTTC	CATTLLSSYNEQFF
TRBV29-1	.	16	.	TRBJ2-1	TGCAGCGTTGAAGATCGTGGGGGTCGCTCCTACAATGAGCAGTTCTTC	CSVEDRGGRSYNEQFF
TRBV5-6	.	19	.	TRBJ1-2	TGTGCCAGCAGCTTGAGGGCGACAGCAAGTGAGGCCTCTAACTATGGCTACACCTTC	CASSLRATASEASNYGYTF
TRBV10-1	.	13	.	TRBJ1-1	TGCGCCAGCAGTCATGCCAGGGACACTGAAGCTTTCTTT	CASSHARDTEAFF
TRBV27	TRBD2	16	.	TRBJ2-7	TGTGCCAGCAGTTTAAGCTTATCGGGGACTAGGGGCGAGCAGTACTTC	CASSLSLSGTRGEQYF
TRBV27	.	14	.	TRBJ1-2	TGTGCCAGCAGTTTACAAGGGAGAACGGAGGGCTACACCTTC	CASSLQGRTEGYTF
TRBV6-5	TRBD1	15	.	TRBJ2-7	TGTGCCAGCAGTTACTCTGGGCAGGGGGCTCCCGAGCAGTACTTC	CASSYSGQGAPEQYF
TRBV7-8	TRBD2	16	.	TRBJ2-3	TGTGCCAGCAGCTCCTTAGCGGGAGGCGGCACAGATACGCAGTATTTT	CASSSLAGGGTDTQYF
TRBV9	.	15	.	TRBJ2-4	TGTGCCAGCAGCGTAGCCCCTACCCCATTGGACATTCAGTACTTC	CASSVAPTPLDIQYF
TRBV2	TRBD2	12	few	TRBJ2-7	TGTGCCAGCTCTCGGGACTACTACGAGCAGTACTTC	CASSRDYYEQYF
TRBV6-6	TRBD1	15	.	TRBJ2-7	TGTGCCAGCAGTTACCTCGGACAGGGCCCCTACGAGCAGTACTTC	CASSYLGQGPYEQYF
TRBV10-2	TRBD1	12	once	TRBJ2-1	TGCGCCAGCAGGGCAGGGGGCAATGAGCAGTTCTTC	CASRAGGNEQFF
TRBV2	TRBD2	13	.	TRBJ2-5	TGTGCCAGCACCCGGGGGGTCACGGAGACCCAGTACTTC	CASTRGVTETQYF
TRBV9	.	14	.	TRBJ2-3	TGTGCCAGCAGCGGCCGAGGACTCCACGATACGCAGTATTTT	CASSGRGLHDTQYF
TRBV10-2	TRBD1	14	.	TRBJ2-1	TGCGCCAGCACCCGGGCAACAGGGGGCAATGAGCAGTTCTTC	CASTRATGGNEQFF
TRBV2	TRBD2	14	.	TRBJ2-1	TGTGCCAGCAGTGACCTAGCGGGAGTCAATGAGCAGTTCTTC	CASSDLAGVNEQFF
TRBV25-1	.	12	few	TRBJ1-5	TGTGCCAGCAGTGAATATGGTCAGCCCCAGCATTTT	CASSEYGQPQHF
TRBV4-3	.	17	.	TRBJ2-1	TGCGCCAGCAGCCAAGATACGCGGGGCGGCTTCTACAATGAGCAGTTCTTC	CASSQDTRGGFYNEQFF
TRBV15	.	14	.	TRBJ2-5	TGTGCCACCAGCAGAGCCCGGGAACAAGAGACCCAGTACTTC	CATSRAREQETQYF